Listed here are 9 T cell receptor delta chains from one sample, sequenced in a study of γδ T cells in repeated Plasmodium falciparum infection. TCRdb reprocessed the multiplex PCR reads using CATT. The sample has tens of thousands of delta-chain clones; over 0.75% are singletons. Flow sorting of PBMC yielded separate Vgamma9/Vdelta2+ and Vdelta2-negative gammadelta T cell populations for bulk repertoire analysis. The source material was gamma-delta T cells from blood. The source is a pool of human donors (malaria-infected and uninfected, not separated).

A word on this clone: TCRdb lists the protein of a much larger clone for this DNA, which differs at residue 15, so this is likely a read error; the protein given here is translated from the DNA itself. The V and J genes are TRDV2 and TRDJ1; 8 bases line up with TRDD2. The J gene was not available in TCRdb and was assigned here by matching the DNA to germline segments. The CDR3 is made up of 18 amino acids. The germline CDR1 and CDR2 sequences are GEAIGNYY and EKD. CDR3 sequence: CACDTLLPTDGDTDRLIF. The CDR3 DNA follows: TGTGCCTGTGACACCCTACTTCCTACGGACGGAGACACCGATAGACTCATCTTT.

This clone has ten or more counts. TCRdb attributes to this sequence the protein of a much larger clone, which differs from the DNA translation at residue 6; a read error is likely, and the protein displayed is translated from the DNA. The rearrangement joins TRDV2 to TRDJ1, with TRDD3 identical over 8 bases. Germline matching of the DNA provided the J gene here, since TCRdb leaves it blank. This CDR3 comprises 18 residues. With 0 bases clipped from V and 0 bases from J, the junction kept 11 bases outside the gene matches. Germline CDR1 reads GEAIGNYY; CDR2 reads EKD. Here the CDR3 reads CACDTIALGARYTDKLIF. DNA for the CDR3: TGTGCCTGTGACACCATCGCACTGGGGGCCCGGTACACCGATAAACTCATCTTT.

Points on this clone: TCRdb's protein for this DNA is that of a much larger clone and differs from the translation at residue 6, likely a read error; the protein shown is the DNA translation. J is TRDJ3 and V is TRDV2; D possibly corresponds to TRDD3 (6 bases). From germline, CDR1 is GEAIGNYY and CDR2 EKD. This CDR3 region has 19 residues. The ends were cut back, 1 base at V and 0 bases at J, with 15 bases in the middle. In DNA, the CDR3 is TGTGCCTGTGACACAGGTAGGGGGACAGGCTCCTGGGACACCCGACAGATGTTTTTC. This sequence encodes CACDTGRGTGSWDTRQMFF.

Ten or more counts support this clone. A far larger clone is a single base away, which makes a read error likely. Other nucleotide sequences in the sample specify the same CDR3. There is no J gene call, but TRDV2 is given as the V gene; no DNA check was done on the table's D call, TRDD3. The CDR3 consists of 15 residues. Germline CDR1 reads GEAIGNYY; CDR2 reads EKD. The CDR3 is CACDTVGGLGDKLIF. The CDR3 bases are TGTGCCTGTGACACGGTGGGGGGACTCGGCGATAAACTCATCTTC.

Concerning this clone: TCRdb lists the protein of a much larger clone for this DNA, which differs at residue 4, so this is likely a read error; the protein given here is translated from the DNA itself. The chain carries TRDV2 and TRDJ1, with D perhaps matching TRDD3 (6 bases). CDR3 length equals 16 residues. Germline V CDR1 and CDR2: GEAIGNYY, EKD. The CDR3 reads CACYTGIYRITDKLIF. The CDR3 coding sequence is TGTGCCTGTTACACGGGGATTTATAGGATCACCGATAAACTCATCTTT.

Only a few counts were recorded for this clone. Only one base separates this from a far larger clonotype, so it likely reflects a read error. Other DNA sequences in this specimen translate into the identical CDR3. V is TRDV2 and J is TRDJ1; no firm D call. Here the J gene came from matching the DNA to germline, since TCRdb omits it. The CDR3 is 12 residues long. V lost 1 base, J lost 4 bases, and 6 bases lay in between. Germline V CDR1 and CDR2: GEAIGNYY, EKD. The CDR3 bases are TGTGCCTGTGACACTGGCGACGATAAACTCATCTTT. Translating it yields CACDTGDDKLIF.

Points on this clone: The TCRdb protein comes from a much larger clone and disagrees with this DNA's translation at residue 10, likely due to a read error; the protein given here is derived from the DNA. The gene calls are TRDV1 and TRDJ1; 8 nucleotides line up with TRDD3. The junction had 12 bases not matched to a gene; V was cut back by 9 bases and J by 9 bases. CDR1 is TSWWSYY and CDR2 is QGS in the germline V gene. The CDR3 sequence is 13 residues long. DNA for the CDR3: TGTGCTCTCTCCTCAATCGTACTGGGGGAACTCATCTTT. Amino acid sequence: CALSSIVLGELIF.

As to this clone: TCRdb's protein for this DNA is that of a much larger clone and differs from the translation at residue 14, likely a read error; the protein shown is the DNA translation. The chain has TRDV1 and TRDJ1; 8 bases fit TRDD3. The CDR3 contains 19 residues. Trimming took 4 bases from V and 3 from J; bases not matched to a gene: 19. Germline V CDR1 and CDR2: TSWWSYY, QGS. CDR3 protein: CALGVQAPREGYAADKLIF. CDR3 in DNA: TGTGCTCTTGGGGTTCAGGCCCCACGCGAGGGATACGCTGCCGATAAACTCATCTTT.

This clone has ten or more counts. A single base is all that separates this from a far larger clone, so a read error is likely. This specimen includes other DNA sequences encoding the same CDR3. The chain links TRDV2 to TRDJ1; TRDD3 agrees at 13 bases. This CDR3 is built from 18 residues. In germline, CDR1 is GEAIGNYY, CDR2 EKD. As DNA, the CDR3 is TGTGCCTGTGACACTTTACTGGGGGATACGCGGTACACCGATAAGCTCATCTTT. It codes for CACDTLLGDTRYTDKLIF.